These 15 T cell receptor beta chains share one sample of origin, sequenced in a study of T cell responses to AZD1222 COVID-19 vaccine. TCRdb's copy holds only in-frame clones and misses some; the assay was immunoSEQ multiplex PCR. Here the sample spans about 180,000 clones, around 88% being singletons. This specimen was peripheral blood, taken 28 days after the second AZD1222 dose. The receptors derive from an adult who received the AZD1222 COVID-19 vaccine.

This clone was seen only once. The V call is TRBV27, the J call TRBJ1-2, with D hard to call. V was trimmed by 6 bases and J by 2 bases, leaving 13 bases between them. The length of the CDR3 is 14 residues. Germline loops: CDR1 MNHEY, CDR2 SMNVEV (reference sequence). CDR3 sequence: CASRFTGVNYGYTF. CDR3 nucleotides: TGTGCCAGCAGGTTCACCGGGGTGAACTATGGCTACACCTTC.

The rearrangement uses TRBV19 and TRBJ2-6; a possible D gene is TRBD2 (7 bases). V lost 7 bases and J lost 4, with 11 bases in between. Germline CDR1 is LNHDA and CDR2 is SQIVND (reference sequence). The CDR3 contains 14 residues. CDR3 protein: CASKGGAGANVLTF. The CDR3 nucleotides read TGTGCCAGTAAGGGGGGGGCCGGGGCCAACGTCCTGACTTTC.

V and J are TRBV6-6 and TRBJ1-1; TRBD1 is a possible D gene (5 bases). Trimming left V 6 bases short and J 1 base short, with 15 bases between. The CDR3 is made up of 15 amino acids. Germline V gene lookup returns CDR1 MNHNY and CDR2 SVGAGI (reference sequence). The DNA of the CDR3 is TGTGCCAGCAGCTCCTTAAAAACAGGGAACACTGAAGCTTTCTTT. Its translation is CASSSLKTGNTEAFF.

In its sample, this clone was seen once. This chain uses TRBV7-9 with TRBJ1-2, with 12 bases fitting TRBD1. Germline assignment: CDR1 SEHNR and CDR2 FQNEAQ (reference sequence). V lost 5 bases, J lost 7 bases, and 5 bases stayed unmatched. The CDR3 extends over 14 amino acids. The CDR3 sequence: CASSVGQGAGGYTF. Written as DNA, the CDR3 is TGTGCCAGCAGCGTGGGACAGGGGGCGGGTGGCTACACCTTC.

The chain combines TRBV29-1 with TRBJ2-3; D not certain. The ends were cut back, 3 bases at V and 3 bases at J, with 10 bases in the middle. CDR1 is SQVTM, CDR2 ANQGSEA, per germline. This CDR3 region has 13 residues. DNA of the CDR3: TGCAGCGTTGAGGGCAGATTAACAGATACGCAGTATTTT. Protein: CSVEGRLTDTQYF.

This clone was recorded only once. The chain employs TRBV5-4 and TRBJ2-6; TRBD1 matches 10 bases. V was pared by 4 bases and J by 4 bases, with 8 bases of the junction left unmatched. The V gene's germline CDR1 is SGHNT and CDR2 YYREEE (reference sequence). CDR3 size: 17 residues. The CDR3 loop is CASSPGTGARGANVLTF. The CDR3 DNA sequence: TGTGCCAGCAGCCCAGGGACAGGGGCTAGAGGGGCCAACGTCCTGACTTTC.

The rearrangement links TRBV15 to TRBJ2-7; TRBD2 might be the D (6 bases). Deletions cut 3 bases from V and 5 bases from J, with 26 bases between. Germline CDR1 LNHNV, CDR2 YYDKDF (reference sequence). The CDR3 contains 18 residues. CDR3 amino acids: CATSSTLQAGGFGDEQYF. The CDR3 nucleotides read TGTGCCACCAGCAGTACTCTTCAAGCCGGGGGTTTTGGAGACGAGCAGTACTTC.

The chain combines TRBV7-9 with TRBJ1-1, with a possible D match to TRBD1 (6 bases). Germline CDR1 reads SEHNR; CDR2 reads FQNEAQ (reference sequence). The CDR3 sequence is 15 residues long. V lost 6 bases and J 3 bases, leaving 17 bases between the germline ends. The CDR3 here is CASSSHGGADTEAFF. CDR3 bases: TGTGCCAGCAGTTCCCACGGGGGCGCAGACACTGAAGCTTTCTTT.

J is TRBJ2-3 and V is TRBV14; unclear D gene. Germline CDR1 reads SGHDN; CDR2 reads FVKESK. This CDR3 has 14 amino acids. Deletions cut 5 bases from V and 7 bases from J, with 16 bases between. CDR3 sequence reads: CASSAPGRAYTQYF. For the CDR3, the DNA is TGTGCCAGCAGCGCCCCGGGTCGCGCCTATACGCAGTATTTT.

The chain carries TRBV7-2 and TRBJ1-5, with no clear D. Germline-derived CDR1 and CDR2 are SGHTA and FQGNSA. The V gene lost 1 base and the J gene lost 3 bases, with 10 bases spanning the gap. This CDR3 spans 15 amino acids. CDR3 in DNA: TGTGCCAGCAGCTTAGGTTCAGGCCTCAATCAGCCCCAGCATTTT. This encodes CASSLGSGLNQPQHF.

This rearrangement joins TRBV14 to TRBJ2-7; maybe TRBD2 (5 bases). CDR3 length equals 13 residues. The germline V gene has CDR1 SGHDN and CDR2 FVKESK. V dropped 0 bases and J dropped 7 bases, with 10 bases sitting between them. This chain's CDR3 is CASSQDVSGEQYF. The CDR3 DNA reads as TGTGCCAGCAGCCAAGACGTTTCGGGGGAGCAGTACTTC.

The chain joins TRBV2 to TRBJ1-1, with unresolved D. Germline values: CDR1 SNHLY, CDR2 FYNNEI. V was trimmed by 7 bases and J by 3 bases, leaving 12 bases between them. The length of the CDR3 is 13 residues. In DNA, the CDR3 is TGTGCCAGCAAGCCCATCCTAGACACTGAAGCTTTCTTT. Translating gives CASKPILDTEAFF.

This chain uses TRBV12-3 or TRBV12-4 with TRBJ1-5; D call uncertain. V was clipped by 6 bases and J by 6 bases, with 12 bases between them. The CDR3 is 13 amino acids. DNA of the CDR3: TGTGCCAGCAGACTTGCAGCAGGTCAGCCCCAGCATTTT. Amino acid sequence: CASRLAAGQPQHF.

CDR3: CASSLGTGSFHYGYTF. The CDR3 DNA is TGTGCCAGCAGTTTGGGGACAGGGTCCTTCCACTATGGCTACACCTTC. The chain employs TRBV28 and TRBJ1-2, with 9 bases aligning to TRBD1. The CDR3 contains 16 residues. Germline lookup yields CDR1 MDHEN and CDR2 SYDVKM. With 3 bases clipped from V and 3 bases from J, the junction kept 8 bases outside the gene matches.

The CDR3 DNA sequence: TGTGCCAGCAGTACGGCCCCGGATAATTCACCCCTCCACTTT. Its translation is CASSTAPDNSPLHF. The genes are TRBV27 and TRBJ1-6, with D uncertain. The CDR3 contains 14 residues. V was shortened by 5 bases and J by 5 bases, with 10 bases between the two germline ends. In germline, CDR1 is MNHEY, CDR2 SMNVEV (reference sequence).